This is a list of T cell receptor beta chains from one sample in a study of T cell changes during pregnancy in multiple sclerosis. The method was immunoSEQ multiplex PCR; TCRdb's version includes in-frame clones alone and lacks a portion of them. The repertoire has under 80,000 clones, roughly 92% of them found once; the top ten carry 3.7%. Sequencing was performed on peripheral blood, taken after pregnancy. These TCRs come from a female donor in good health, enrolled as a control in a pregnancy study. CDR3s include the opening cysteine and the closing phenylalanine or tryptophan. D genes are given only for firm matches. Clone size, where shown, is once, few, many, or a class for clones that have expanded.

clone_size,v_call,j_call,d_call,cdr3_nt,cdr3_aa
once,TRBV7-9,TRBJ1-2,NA,TGTGCCAGCAGCTTAATTAGGGAGGGCTATGGCTACACCTTC,CASSLIREGYGYTF
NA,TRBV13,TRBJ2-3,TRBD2,TGTGCCAGCAGCGCACTAGCGGGGGGGCCAAAGGACACAGATACGCAGTATTTT,CASSALAGGPKDTDTQYF
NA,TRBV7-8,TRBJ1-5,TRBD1,TGTGCCAGCAGCTCAGGACAGGGGTGGAGTCAGCCCCAGCATTTT,CASSSGQGWSQPQHF
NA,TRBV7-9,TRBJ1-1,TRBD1,TGTGCCAGCAGCCTGGGACAGCTGAACACTGAAGCTTTCTTT,CASSLGQLNTEAFF
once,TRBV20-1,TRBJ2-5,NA,TGCAGTGTTACCGACTCCGGAATCACGGACTTC,CSVTDSGITDF
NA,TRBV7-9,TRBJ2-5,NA,TGTGCCAGCAGCTTAGCGGAGGTACGACAAGAGACCCAGTACTTC,CASSLAEVRQETQYF
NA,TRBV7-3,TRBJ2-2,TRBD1,TGTGCCAGCAGCCCTTCTTACAGGGGCGCGAACACCGGGGAGCTGTTTTTT,CASSPSYRGANTGELFF
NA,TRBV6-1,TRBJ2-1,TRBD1,TGTGCCAGCAGTGCGGACAGGGGCTTACCTTACAATGAGCAGTTCTTC,CASSADRGLPYNEQFF
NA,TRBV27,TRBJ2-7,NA,TGTGCCAGCAGTCCGATGGGGCCCAGCTCCTACGAGCAGTACTTC,CASSPMGPSSYEQYF
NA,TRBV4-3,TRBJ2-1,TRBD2,TGCGCCAGCAGCCGAACCCTAGCGGGAGAGGGCAATGAGCAGTTCTTC,CASSRTLAGEGNEQFF
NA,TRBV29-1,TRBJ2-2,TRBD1,TGCAGCGTTGCCGGGACAGGGGGCTTCGGGACCGGGGAGCTGTTTTTT,CSVAGTGGFGTGELFF
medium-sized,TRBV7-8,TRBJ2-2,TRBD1,TGTGCCAGCGCCCTCGACAGGGAGACCGGGGAGCTGTTTTTT,CASALDRETGELFF
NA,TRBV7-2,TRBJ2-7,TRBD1,TGTGCCAGCAGCCGACAGGGAATTGGCTACGAGCAGTACTTC,CASSRQGIGYEQYF
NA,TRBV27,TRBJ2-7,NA,TGTGCCAGCAAGCTGACAGAACCATCCTACGAGCAGTACTTC,CASKLTEPSYEQYF
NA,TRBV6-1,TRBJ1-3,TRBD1,TGTGCCAGCAGTGAATCCCCAGGGGGATCCGGAAACACCATATATTTT,CASSESPGGSGNTIYF
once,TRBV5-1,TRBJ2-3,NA,TGCGCCAGCAGCTTGTCGGCAGATACGCAGTATTTT,CASSLSADTQYF
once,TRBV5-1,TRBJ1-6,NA,TGCGCCAGCAGCTTTAAACAGCTTAGGCATAATTCACCCCTCCACTTT,CASSFKQLRHNSPLHF
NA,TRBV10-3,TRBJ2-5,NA,TGTGCCATCAGTGAAGAGGGACTCCAAGAGACCCAGTACTTC,CAISEEGLQETQYF
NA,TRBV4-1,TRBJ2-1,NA,TGCGCCACCGGGACAATTGAGCAGTTCTTC,CATGTIEQFF
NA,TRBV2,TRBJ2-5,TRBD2,TGTGCCAGCAGGCCGACTAGCGGGGGGGAAGAGACCCAGTACTTC,CASRPTSGGEETQYF
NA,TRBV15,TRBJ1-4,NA,TGTGCCACCAGCAGGGATCGGATGGGGAGGGTTAATGAAAAACTGTTTTTT,CATSRDRMGRVNEKLFF
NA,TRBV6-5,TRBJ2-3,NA,TGTGCCAGCAGTCCCTATATTGGTTCTGATACGCAGTATTTT,CASSPYIGSDTQYF
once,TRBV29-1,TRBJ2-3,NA,TGCAGCGTTGAAGATCAGTCAGCGGTTTGGGGAATCACAGATACGCAGTATTTT,CSVEDQSAVWGITDTQYF
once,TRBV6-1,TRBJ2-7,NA,TGTGCCAGCAGTGATGCAAGCCTCTACGAGCAGTACTTC,CASSDASLYEQYF
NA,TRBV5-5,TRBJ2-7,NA,TGTGCCAGCAGCTTGCCAGCGGGTTACGAGCAGTACTTC,CASSLPAGYEQYF
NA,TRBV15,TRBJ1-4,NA,TGTGCCACCAGCACCCGGCGGGCAACCGAAAAACTGTTTTTT,CATSTRRATEKLFF
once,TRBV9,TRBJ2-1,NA,TGTGCCAGCACCCTGTCCCTAGACGGGGGAGATGAGCAGTTCTTC,CASTLSLDGGDEQFF
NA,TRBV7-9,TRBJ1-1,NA,TGTGCCAGCAGCTCCTATAAAGGGAGAACTGAAGCTTTCTTT,CASSSYKGRTEAFF
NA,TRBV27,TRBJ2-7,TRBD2,TGTGCCAGCAGTTTCTCCCCCGGGACTAGCGGGGGGGCCGGCGAGCAGTACTTC,CASSFSPGTSGGAGEQYF
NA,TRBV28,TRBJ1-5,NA,TGTGCCAGCAGGGCCCCCATCAATCAGCCCCAGCATTTT,CASRAPINQPQHF
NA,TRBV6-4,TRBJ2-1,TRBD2,TGTGCCAGCAGTGACACCATGCGGGGGGCCACCTACAATGAGCAGTTCTTC,CASSDTMRGATYNEQFF
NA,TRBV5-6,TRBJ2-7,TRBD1,TGTGCCAGCAGCTTGCTTTATGGGACAGGGGATAACGAGCAGTACTTC,CASSLLYGTGDNEQYF
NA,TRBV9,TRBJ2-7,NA,TGTGCCAGCAGCGGAGCAGGGGACGAGCAGTACTTC,CASSGAGDEQYF
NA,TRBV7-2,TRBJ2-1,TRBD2,TGTGCCAGCAGCTTAGAACTAGCGGGAGGTGGCAATGAGCAGTTCTTC,CASSLELAGGGNEQFF
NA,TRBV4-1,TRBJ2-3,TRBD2,TGCGCCAGCGCGCGGGCGGGAGCTCCCCCGGATACGCAGTATTTT,CASARAGAPPDTQYF
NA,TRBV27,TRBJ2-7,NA,TGTGCCAGCACTCTAAGGGGGGGAGGTACCTACGAGCAGTACTTC,CASTLRGGGTYEQYF
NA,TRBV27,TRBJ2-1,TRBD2,TGTGCCAGCAGGGGACTAGCGGGGGGGTTATATGAGCAGTTCTTC,CASRGLAGGLYEQFF
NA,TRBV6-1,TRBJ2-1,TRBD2,TGTGCCAGCACCATTAGCGGGATCCCCAATGAGCAGTTCTTC,CASTISGIPNEQFF
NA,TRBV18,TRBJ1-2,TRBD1,TGTGCCAGCTCACCGTCGGGACAGGACTATGGCTACACCTTC,CASSPSGQDYGYTF
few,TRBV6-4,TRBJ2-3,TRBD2,TGTGCCAGCAGTGTAGCGGGGGGAACAGATACGCAGTATTTT,CASSVAGGTDTQYF
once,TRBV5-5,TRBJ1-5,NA,TGTGCCAGCAGCGGCGGACAGAACCTCAATCAGCCCCAGCATTTT,CASSGGQNLNQPQHF
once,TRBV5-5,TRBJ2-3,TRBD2,TGTGCCAGCAGCCGGGACTACACAGATACGCAGTATTTT,CASSRDYTDTQYF
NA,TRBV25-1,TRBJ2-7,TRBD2,TGTGCCAGCAGTGACACGCCCGGGACTACCAATGCCTACGAGCAGTACTTC,CASSDTPGTTNAYEQYF